This T cell receptor (beta chain) was retrieved from a study of monozygotic twins with inflammatory bowel disease (dated by TCRdb to between 2018 and 2021). About the investigation overall: A total of about 28 monozygotic twin pairs were included in the full study, comprising nine German pairs (four IBD-concordant, five IBD-discordant) and 19 IBD-discordant Danish pairs. The search for disease-associated traits relied mainly on comparing, within discordant pairs, IBD patients with their genetically identical healthy co-twins. Each individual had, on average, about 151 000 unique TCRalpha sequences and 181 000 unique TCRbeta sequences available for analysis. Study-level results and caveats: Because patients were on differing immunosuppressive treatments, the repertoires may have picked up extra background noise and inter-individual variability. Concordant and discordant twins showed no difference in repertoire similarity, possibly because of limited statistical power. A decrease in TCRbeta repertoire diversity, as measured by inverse Simpson index, was observed in IBD patients compared with their healthy co-twins. IBD patients shared fewer clonotypes with other individuals than healthy twins did, most markedly in patients showing signs of disease activity. Different T cell subtypes could not be distinguished in the analysis. The results gave no support for a single strong signal or clonotype linked to IBD.

An approximately 2.3 ml peripheral blood sample was drawn into PAXgene tubes per donor and stored at -80°C. Without T cell sorting, total RNA was isolated from whole blood using the PAXgene blood miRNA kit on an automated QIAcube. Peripheral blood from monozygotic twin pairs who were concordant or discordant for inflammatory bowel disease underwent deep TCRalpha and TCRbeta repertoire profiling using unique molecular barcoding. Smoking habits were recorded for all twin pairs, and each individual was classified as a current, former or never smoker. From the cysteine through the phenylalanine, the CDR3 covers 17 amino acids. DNA is not on record. CDR1 and CDR2 are read off the germline V gene (reference sequence) as SEHNR and FQNEAQ. As regards this clonotype: The antigen it recognizes is unknown.

Library generation was performed with 5' RACE. For each TCR library, about 4,000 ng of total RNA was used. For each sample, cDNA synthesis was carried out in eight separate reactions using SMARTScribe reverse transcriptase. During cDNA synthesis, template switching introduced unique molecular identifiers that contained a 6-nucleotide sample barcode. Amplification of TCRalpha and TCRbeta cDNA involved two nested PCRs of about 15 and 9 cycles, and each PCR was followed by bead purification. Before amplification, the cDNA was treated with uracil DNA-glycosylase and purified using the QIAquick PCR purification kit. The second PCR was the step at which Illumina TruSeq-compatible adapters and sample-specific barcodes were added. TapeStation and Qubit were used to check library quality and concentration, and around 5.3 ng of each library was pooled. Sequencing of pooled libraries was carried out on an Illumina HiSeq2500 single-index Rapid Run using 2 x 100 bp reads and custom sequencing primers. The study's own analysis went as follows. UMI-based consensus assembly with MiGEC version 1.2.6 was used to correct PCR and sequencing errors. MiXCR version 2.1.1 was used to carry out V(D)J alignment, clonotype assembly and CDR3 extraction. To normalise gene usage, clonotype sharing and MAIT/NKT TCR abundance, the top 1000, 10 000 and 20 000 clonotypes in each sample were analysed. Diversity was computed as the inverse Simpson index with the vegan R package after downsampling to 27 000 UMIs. Statistical testing used paired Mann-Whitney U tests on the discordant twin pairs and applied Benjamini-Hochberg correction for multiple testing. Based on TCRdb reprocessing of the reads, there is one entry per CDR3 protein sequence, and DNA is missing. These V and J calls derive from TCRdb rather than the authors' analysis. The sample has about 380,000 distinct CDR3 sequences on record. The top ten constitute 2.6% of the sample.

Material: blood. The sequence derives from a human donor with ulcerative colitis or Crohn's disease, or a healthy co-twin of an affected twin (not recorded which). The rearrangement joined TRBV7-9 to TRBJ2-1; without DNA, the TCRdb call of TRBD1 cannot be checked. CDR3 region: CASSIDRGRSSYNEQFF.